A selection of T cell receptor beta chains follows, all from one sample in a study of persistence of HIV-infected CD4 T cells. Antigens for these TCRs are unknown. Using immunoSEQ multiplex PCR, the repertoire was profiled, and TCRdb retains in-frame clones only, with some absent. The data hold roughly 30,000 clones, with roughly 78% observed a single time. The starting material was CD4+ T cells sorted from PBMCs after roughly 20-hour stimulation, obtained from a patient who received antiretroviral therapy. The receptors shown here come from an adult woman with HIV who was CMV-seropositive. Each CDR3 is given with its conserved first and last residue. Each record gives: clone size, V gene, D gene, J gene, CDR3 protein, CDR3 DNA. D genes are given only for firm matches. Clone sizes are given selectively: once, few, many, or a class where the clone is expanded.

size: -; V: TRBV9; D: -; J: TRBJ2-2; CDR3: CASSVSLRPGELFF; DNA: TGTGCCAGCAGCGTATCCCTCCGGCCCGGGGAGCTGTTTTTT
size: -; V: TRBV6-6; D: -; J: TRBJ1-1; CDR3: CASSYRQSTMNTEAFF; DNA: TGTGCCAGCAGTTACCGACAGTCCACAATGAACACTGAAGCTTTCTTT
size: -; V: TRBV7-6; D: -; J: TRBJ1-2; CDR3: CASSPGHGYGYTF; DNA: TGTGCCAGCAGCCCTGGACACGGCTATGGCTACACCTTC
size: -; V: TRBV28; D: -; J: TRBJ1-4; CDR3: CASSLGGEKLFF; DNA: TGTGCCAGCAGTTTGGGCGGTGAAAAACTGTTTTTT
size: -; V: TRBV30; D: -; J: TRBJ1-2; CDR3: CAWSEGPGRAYGYTF; DNA: TGTGCCTGGAGCGAGGGCCCGGGCAGGGCCTATGGCTACACCTTC
size: -; V: TRBV7-3; D: -; J: TRBJ2-6; CDR3: CASSPRTLLGAGANVLTF; DNA: TGTGCCAGCAGCCCCAGGACACTTCTGGGGGCTGGGGCCAACGTCCTGACTTTC
size: -; V: TRBV3-1/TRBV3-2; D: -; J: TRBJ2-1; CDR3: CASSQDLGGSSYNEQFF; DNA: TGTGCCAGCAGCCAAGATTTAGGCGGTAGCTCCTACAATGAGCAGTTCTTC
size: -; V: TRBV5-6; D: TRBD1; J: TRBJ1-2; CDR3: CASSFRDSRRGPYGYTF; DNA: TGTGCCAGCAGCTTCCGGGACAGCAGACGGGGGCCCTATGGCTACACCTTC
size: -; V: TRBV11-1; D: -; J: TRBJ2-2; CDR3: CASSPNPGYTGELFF; DNA: TGTGCCAGCAGCCCGAACCCGGGGTACACCGGGGAGCTGTTTTTT
size: medium-sized; V: TRBV30; D: -; J: TRBJ1-3; CDR3: CAWMGVGAGNTIYF; DNA: TGTGCCTGGATGGGTGTTGGGGCTGGAAACACCATATATTTT
size: -; V: TRBV5-1; D: TRBD1; J: TRBJ2-6; CDR3: CASSGPDRGRPPGANVLTF; DNA: TGCGCCAGCAGCGGACCTGACAGGGGGCGTCCTCCTGGGGCCAACGTCCTGACTTTC
size: few; V: TRBV7-9; D: -; J: TRBJ1-1; CDR3: CASSFLVGTEAFF; DNA: TGTGCCAGCAGCTTTTTGGTAGGCACTGAAGCTTTCTTT
size: -; V: TRBV7-6; D: -; J: TRBJ2-3; CDR3: CASSLLGDTQYF; DNA: TGTGCCAGCAGCCTCCTAGGGGATACGCAGTATTTT
size: -; V: TRBV10-3; D: TRBD1; J: TRBJ1-3; CDR3: CAIRQGAQFSGNTIYF; DNA: TGTGCCATTCGACAGGGAGCGCAGTTCTCTGGAAACACCATATATTTT
size: -; V: TRBV7-9; D: TRBD1; J: TRBJ1-1; CDR3: CASSPGTGSLEAFF; DNA: TGTGCCAGCAGCCCGGGGACAGGCAGCCTTGAAGCTTTCTTT
size: -; V: TRBV7-8; D: -; J: TRBJ1-2; CDR3: CASSLVLDRGSGGYTF; DNA: TGTGCCAGCAGCTTAGTTCTCGACCGCGGAAGTGGGGGCTACACCTTC
size: -; V: TRBV11-3; D: TRBD1; J: TRBJ2-2; CDR3: CASSETGAGTGELFF; DNA: TGTGCCAGCAGCGAGACAGGGGCGGGCACCGGGGAGCTGTTTTTT
size: -; V: TRBV5-1; D: -; J: TRBJ2-5; CDR3: CASSAAGDKLKETQYF; DNA: TGCGCCAGCAGCGCGGCAGGGGACAAGCTAAAAGAGACCCAGTACTTC
size: once; V: TRBV12-3/TRBV12-4; D: TRBD1; J: TRBJ2-1; CDR3: CASSFNRGGEQFF; DNA: TGTGCCAGCAGTTTTAACAGGGGTGGTGAGCAGTTCTTC
size: -; V: TRBV24-1; D: -; J: TRBJ2-5; CDR3: CATSDLRETQYF; DNA: TGTGCCACCAGTGATTTGCGGGAGACCCAGTACTTC
size: -; V: TRBV5-1; D: -; J: TRBJ1-1; CDR3: CASSAYSGTKPRNTEAFF; DNA: TGCGCCAGCAGCGCGTACTCCGGGACAAAACCTCGGAACACTGAAGCTTTCTTT
size: -; V: TRBV5-6; D: -; J: TRBJ1-1; CDR3: CASSLGVRVGPEAFF; DNA: TGTGCCAGCAGCTTGGGGGTCAGGGTAGGCCCTGAAGCTTTCTTT
size: -; V: TRBV29-1; D: -; J: TRBJ2-2; CDR3: CSVDRGNTGELFF; DNA: TGCAGCGTTGACAGGGGGAACACCGGGGAGCTGTTTTTT
size: -; V: TRBV2; D: -; J: TRBJ1-3; CDR3: CASSEDSSSGNTIYF; DNA: TGTGCCAGCAGTGAAGACTCTTCCTCTGGAAACACCATATATTTT
size: -; V: TRBV9; D: -; J: TRBJ2-1; CDR3: CASSVGLVGTSEDEQFF; DNA: TGTGCCAGCAGCGTGGGCCTAGTGGGGACTTCTGAGGATGAGCAGTTCTTC
size: -; V: TRBV5-6; D: -; J: TRBJ2-3; CDR3: CASSSLAGTDTQYF; DNA: TGTGCCAGCAGCTCCTTAGCGGGCACAGATACGCAGTATTTT
size: -; V: TRBV18; D: -; J: TRBJ1-3; CDR3: CASSLGPGNTIYF; DNA: TGTGCCAGCTCACTGGGGCCTGGAAACACCATATATTTT
size: -; V: TRBV10-2; D: -; J: TRBJ1-5; CDR3: CASSESGQQPQHF; DNA: TGCGCCAGCAGTGAGTCTGGTCAGCAGCCCCAGCATTTT
size: -; V: TRBV5-1; D: -; J: TRBJ1-4; CDR3: CASSSAGTPRELFF; DNA: TGCGCCAGCAGCTCCGCCGGGACCCCCCGCGAACTGTTTTTT
size: -; V: TRBV3-1/TRBV3-2; D: TRBD1; J: TRBJ1-4; CDR3: CASSSTGGPDEKLFF; DNA: TGTGCCAGCAGCTCTACAGGGGGCCCCGATGAAAAACTGTTTTTT
size: -; V: TRBV5-1; D: -; J: TRBJ2-6; CDR3: CASSLQAAGANVLTF; DNA: TGCGCCAGCAGCTTGCAGGCGGCTGGGGCCAACGTCCTGACTTTC
size: -; V: TRBV24-1; D: TRBD1; J: TRBJ2-3; CDR3: CATSGNRGQTDTQYF; DNA: TGTGCCACCAGTGGGAACAGGGGGCAAACAGATACGCAGTATTTT
size: once; V: TRBV7-9; D: TRBD2; J: TRBJ2-3; CDR3: CASSLALASGLVDTQYF; DNA: TGTGCCAGCAGCTTAGCTCTGGCTAGCGGGCTTGTTGATACGCAGTATTTT
size: -; V: TRBV28; D: -; J: TRBJ1-2; CDR3: CASSLETLYGYTF; DNA: TGTGCCAGCAGTTTAGAGACTTTATATGGCTACACCTTC
size: -; V: TRBV18; D: -; J: TRBJ1-2; CDR3: CASSPSGGGNIGYGYTF; DNA: TGTGCCAGCTCACCAAGTGGCGGGGGGAATATTGGCTATGGCTACACCTTC
size: -; V: TRBV7-9; D: -; J: TRBJ2-2; CDR3: CASSLDSGINTGELFF; DNA: TGTGCCAGCAGCTTAGATAGTGGAATAAACACCGGGGAGCTGTTTTTT
size: -; V: TRBV5-1; D: -; J: TRBJ1-2; CDR3: CASSFTGSAGYTF; DNA: TGCGCCAGCAGCTTTACAGGGTCGGCTGGCTACACCTTC
size: -; V: TRBV10-3; D: TRBD1; J: TRBJ2-2; CDR3: CAISEREGANTGELFF; DNA: TGTGCCATCAGTGAGCGAGAGGGGGCAAACACCGGGGAGCTGTTTTTT
size: -; V: TRBV6-6; D: -; J: TRBJ1-2; CDR3: CASSYSMGGGRGEDTF; DNA: TGTGCCAGCAGTTACTCGATGGGGGGAGGCCGTGGGGAAGACACCTTC
size: -; V: TRBV4-1; D: -; J: TRBJ1-2; CDR3: CASSPAREAAYYGYTF; DNA: TGCGCCAGCAGCCCCGCCCGCGAGGCTGCGTACTATGGCTACACCTTC
size: few; V: TRBV12-3/TRBV12-4; D: -; J: TRBJ2-2; CDR3: CASSSAPELFF; DNA: TGTGCCAGCAGTTCCGCCCCGGAGCTGTTTTTT
size: -; V: TRBV2; D: -; J: TRBJ2-1; CDR3: CASRRDEVRLNEQFF; DNA: TGTGCCAGCCGGCGGGACGAAGTAAGGCTCAATGAGCAGTTCTTC
size: few; V: TRBV2; D: -; J: TRBJ1-1; CDR3: CASRRTVSSTEAFF; DNA: TGTGCCAGCAGAAGGACCGTTAGTTCCACTGAAGCTTTCTTT
size: -; V: TRBV5-1; D: TRBD1; J: TRBJ2-7; CDR3: CASSPGDRGWTYEQYF; DNA: TGCGCCAGCAGCCCGGGTGACAGGGGTTGGACCTACGAGCAGTACTTC
size: -; V: TRBV5-1; D: -; J: TRBJ2-3; CDR3: CASSYLGPQGTDTQYF; DNA: TGCGCCAGCAGCTACCTGGGCCCACAGGGCACAGATACGCAGTATTTT
size: -; V: TRBV5-1; D: -; J: TRBJ2-2; CDR3: CASSLVAGKTGELFF; DNA: TGCGCCAGCAGCTTGGTTGCGGGGAAGACCGGGGAGCTGTTTTTT
size: -; V: TRBV5-1; D: -; J: TRBJ2-6; CDR3: CASSLEVNSGANVLTF; DNA: TGCGCCAGCAGCTTGGAGGTGAACTCTGGGGCCAACGTCCTGACTTTC
size: -; V: TRBV5-1; D: -; J: TRBJ1-2; CDR3: CASSPRGGNNGYTF; DNA: TGCGCCAGCAGCCCCAGGGGTGGGAATAATGGCTACACCTTC
size: -; V: TRBV4-1; D: TRBD1; J: TRBJ1-1; CDR3: CASRPHSGTGTEAFF; DNA: TGCGCCAGCCGACCCCATTCGGGGACAGGGACCGAAGCTTTCTTT